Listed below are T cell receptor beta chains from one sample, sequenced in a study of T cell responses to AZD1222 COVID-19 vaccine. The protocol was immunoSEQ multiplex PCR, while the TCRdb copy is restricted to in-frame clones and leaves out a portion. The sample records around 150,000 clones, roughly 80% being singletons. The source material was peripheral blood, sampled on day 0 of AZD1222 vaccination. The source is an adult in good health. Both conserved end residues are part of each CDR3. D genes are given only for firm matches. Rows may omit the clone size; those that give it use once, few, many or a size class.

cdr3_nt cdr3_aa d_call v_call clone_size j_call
TGTGCCAGCAGTCCCGGACAGGGGCGAACCAGCTCCTATAATTCACCCCTCCACTTT CASSPGQGRTSSYNSPLHF TRBD1 TRBV28 - TRBJ1-6
TGTGCCAGCAGTGAATATAGCCTCCGGGGCTATGGCTACACCTTC CASSEYSLRGYGYTF - TRBV2 few TRBJ1-2
TGTGCCAGCAGTTTCCACGCCACCCAGGGGACAGGCGCCTACGAGCAGTACTTC CASSFHATQGTGAYEQYF TRBD1 TRBV6-2/TRBV6-3 - TRBJ2-7
TGCGCCAGCAGCTTCCACAATGAGCAGTTCTTC CASSFHNEQFF - TRBV5-1 once TRBJ2-1
TGTGCCAGCAGCCCCAGACAGGGGGTTACTGAAAAACTGTTTTTT CASSPRQGVTEKLFF TRBD1 TRBV7-2 - TRBJ1-4
TGTGCCTGGAGTCCCCCAGTTCGGGATACGCAGTATTTT CAWSPPVRDTQYF - TRBV30 - TRBJ2-3
TGTGCCAGCAGCTTAGCCATAAACACTGAAGCTTTCTTT CASSLAINTEAFF - TRBV7-8 - TRBJ1-1
TGTGCCAGCTCACCACCGGAGGCGGACACGCAGTATTTT CASSPPEADTQYF - TRBV18 - TRBJ2-3
TGCAGCGTCTACAGGACTGGGGCCAACGTCCTGACTTTC CSVYRTGANVLTF - TRBV29-1 - TRBJ2-6
TGTGCCAGCAGCCAGGGACAGAGCACAGATACGCAGTATTTT CASSQGQSTDTQYF TRBD1 TRBV5-5 - TRBJ2-3
TGTGCCAGCAGTCACCCCCCCGGGGGGGCCGCGACCGACGATACGCAGTATTTT CASSHPPGGAATDDTQYF TRBD2 TRBV11-3 - TRBJ2-3
TGTGCCAGCAGTGCCAGGGGCACTGAAGCTTTCTTT CASSARGTEAFF - TRBV2 - TRBJ1-1
TGTGCCAGCAGCCAACTGACAGGGGGTGGGACTGAAGCTTTCTTT CASSQLTGGGTEAFF TRBD1 TRBV2 - TRBJ1-1
TGTGCCAGCGGCGGCGGCTCCTACGAGCAGTACTTC CASGGGSYEQYF - TRBV2 few TRBJ2-7
TGTGCCAGCTCGGAAGGTTCCGGCTATGGCTACACCTTC CASSEGSGYGYTF - TRBV2 many TRBJ1-2